What follows describes a single T cell receptor (beta chain). Via MiXCR, TCRdb re-called the 5' RACE reads, giving one row per CDR3 protein. The repertoire holds hundreds of thousands of distinct CDR3 sequences, roughly 17% seen once, with more than 10% in the top ten. The data derive from a study of T-cell memory formation after mild COVID-19. The V gene's germline CDR1 is SEHNR and CDR2 FQNEAQ (reference sequence). This CDR3 comprises 15 residues. The trim removed 5 bases at V and 4 bases at J, leaving 7 bases unmatched. The chain uses TRBV7-9 and TRBJ1-1; TRBD1 aligns across 10 bases. The specimen sequenced was PBMCs or a T cell subset sorted from them (not recorded which). The receptor was isolated from an adult woman who had mild COVID-19 (a few samples of this study predate the infection). Cell type and time point are not known. The CDR3 sequence is CASSTTGGVGTEAFF. CDR3 coding DNA: TGTGCCAGCAGCACGACAGGGGGCGTCGGCACTGAAGCTTTCTTT.